The present TCR beta chain was sequenced within a study of blood T cells in healthy people across ages. Roughly 9.2 milliliters was the volume of peripheral blood drawn from each donor. Sample-barcoded 5' priming and a J-beta primer mix drove a second PCR of about 7 to 12 cycles. TCRdb called the 5' RACE reads again in MiXCR, with one record for every CDR3 protein. The sample yields some 1.8 million distinct CDR3 sequences, about 39% seen once. Germline V gene sequence: CDR1 SGHTA, CDR2 FQGNSA. The ends were cut back, 1 base at V and 11 bases at J, with 15 bases in the middle. CDR3 length equals 14 residues.

The specimen was blood. This receptor was taken from a human donor in good health. The rearrangement links TRBV7-2 to TRBJ1-5; no definite D call. The CDR3 DNA is TGTGCCAGCAGCTTAGATGTGCAGGTCCAGTCCCAGCATTTT. Translation: CASSLDVQVQSQHF.